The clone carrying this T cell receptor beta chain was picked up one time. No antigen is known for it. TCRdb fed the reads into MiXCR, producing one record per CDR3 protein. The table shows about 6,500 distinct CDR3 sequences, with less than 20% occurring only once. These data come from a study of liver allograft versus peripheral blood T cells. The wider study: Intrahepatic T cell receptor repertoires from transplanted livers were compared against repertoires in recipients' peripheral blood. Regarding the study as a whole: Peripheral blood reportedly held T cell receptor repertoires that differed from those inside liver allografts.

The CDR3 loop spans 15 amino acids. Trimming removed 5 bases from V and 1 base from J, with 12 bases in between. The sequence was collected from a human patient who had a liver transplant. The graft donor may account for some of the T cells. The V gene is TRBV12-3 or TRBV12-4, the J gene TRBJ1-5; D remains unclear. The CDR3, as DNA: TGTGCCAGCAGTCCCGGGGTGGTGAGCAATCAGCCCCAGCATTTT. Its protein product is CASSPGVVSNQPQHF.